This TCR beta chain was retrieved from a study of cytomegalovirus exposure and HLA in healthy donors. Study results and limitations: Prediction of most subjects' HLA-A and HLA-B alleles by TCR beta sequences was reportedly accurate. There were some public TCRs occurring in many donors, but most TCR sequences were rare. Analyzed later, most CMV-associated TCR beta chains appeared HLA-restricted.

As concerns this clone: Its specificity is unknown.

The PCR contained 60 Vbeta and 13 Jbeta primers. Using immunoSEQ multiplex PCR, the repertoire was profiled, and TCRdb retains in-frame clones only, with some absent. Found here are around 190,000 clones, about 82% of them singletons; the top ten hold about 2.5%. CDR1 MGHRA and CDR2 YSYEKL come from the germline V gene. V lost 2 bases and J lost 5; bases outside the gene matches: 2. The CDR3 is 14 amino acids. Sequences were obtained from PBMCs. This receptor was taken from a woman aged 45-60 years in good health and CMV-seronegative. This rearrangement joins TRBV4-1 to TRBJ2-3; TRBD2 agrees at 9 bases. The CDR3 spells CASSQLAGKDTQYF. The CDR3 region has the DNA TGCGCCAGCAGCCAACTAGCGGGAAAAGATACGCAGTATTTT.